These T cell receptor beta chains were read from a single sample in a study of shared T cell receptors in the human thymus. Profiling relied on immunoSEQ multiplex PCR, and the TCRdb table lists in-frame clones only, not all of them. The data contain about 660,000 clones, 70% to 90% of them seen just once; the ten biggest clones take up 0.0094%. These data also featured in a second study, about human thymus T cells.

The sequenced sample consisted of thymocytes. All receptors derive from a boy younger than two with a congenital heart defect. Both conserved end residues are part of each CDR3. Fields, in order: J gene, clone size, V gene, D gene, CDR3 protein, CDR3 DNA. The D gene is left open where the match is weak. The size entry is marked missing in some rows and otherwise reads once, few, many or a size class.

>TRBJ1-4|.|TRBV10-3|.
CAVKGDIQNEKLFF
TGTGCCGTCAAGGGGGACATACAGAATGAAAAACTGTTTTTT
>TRBJ1-2|.|TRBV12-2|.
CASRLAPGNDRAWGYTF
TGTGCAAGTCGCTTAGCCCCCGGAAATGACAGGGCATGGGGCTACACCTTC
>TRBJ2-2|.|TRBV30|.
CAWTMDRNTGELFF
TGTGCCTGGACTATGGACAGAAACACCGGGGAGCTGTTTTTT
>TRBJ2-7|.|TRBV27|TRBD1
CASSWGAGQGALLGEQYF
TGTGCCAGCAGTTGGGGGGCCGGACAGGGAGCTCTTCTGGGGGAGCAGTACTTC
>TRBJ1-1|.|TRBV21-1|.
CASSNGQDMNTEAFF
TGTGCCAGCAGCAACGGACAGGACATGAACACTGAAGCTTTCTTT
>TRBJ2-2|.|TRBV5-4|TRBD2
CASSPPGTSGRRLDTGELFF
TGTGCCAGCAGCCCCCCCGGGACTAGCGGGAGGAGATTGGACACCGGGGAGCTGTTTTTT
>TRBJ2-1|.|TRBV28|.
CASSLRGGAATPIEQFF
TGTGCCAGCAGTTTAAGGGGGGGGGCAGCCACCCCAATAGAGCAGTTCTTC
>TRBJ2-5|.|TRBV10-3|.
CAISQSGLREETQYF
TGTGCCATCAGTCAGTCGGGACTCCGGGAAGAGACCCAGTACTTC
>TRBJ2-3|once|TRBV27|TRBD1
CASSLGDRVRTQYF
TGTGCCAGCAGTTTAGGGGACAGGGTTCGGACGCAGTATTTT
>TRBJ2-1|.|TRBV5-1|.
CASSPKRTSIHEQFF
TGCGCCAGCAGCCCTAAGAGAACTAGCATCCATGAGCAGTTCTTC